This T cell receptor beta chain is drawn from a study of OX40 agonist ivuxolimab in advanced cancers. The overall study: Earlier treatment with anti-PD-1, anti-PD-L1 or anti-CTLA-4 was permitted, and 30% to 40% had received some.

TCRdb's copy holds only in-frame clones and misses some; the assay was immunoSEQ multiplex PCR. The sample contains about 83,000 clones, less than 95% of which appear only once. Peripheral blood came from all dose cohorts at three timepoints. Germline CDR1 and CDR2: SGHKS and YYEKEE (reference sequence). V lost 0 bases to trimming and J lost 0 bases, with 7 bases between them. The CDR3 consists of 15 residues. Sequencing used CD4+ or CD8+ T cells sorted from blood, obtained in a trial of the OX40 agonist ivuxolimab. The TCR comes from an adult with an advanced solid tumor such as melanoma, head and neck, liver or kidney cancer. The V gene is TRBV5-5, the J gene TRBJ1-5; no clear D gene. CDR3 coding DNA: TGTGCCAGCAGCTTGGGGGGATTTAGCAATCAGCCCCAGCATTTT. This codes for CASSLGGFSNQPQHF.